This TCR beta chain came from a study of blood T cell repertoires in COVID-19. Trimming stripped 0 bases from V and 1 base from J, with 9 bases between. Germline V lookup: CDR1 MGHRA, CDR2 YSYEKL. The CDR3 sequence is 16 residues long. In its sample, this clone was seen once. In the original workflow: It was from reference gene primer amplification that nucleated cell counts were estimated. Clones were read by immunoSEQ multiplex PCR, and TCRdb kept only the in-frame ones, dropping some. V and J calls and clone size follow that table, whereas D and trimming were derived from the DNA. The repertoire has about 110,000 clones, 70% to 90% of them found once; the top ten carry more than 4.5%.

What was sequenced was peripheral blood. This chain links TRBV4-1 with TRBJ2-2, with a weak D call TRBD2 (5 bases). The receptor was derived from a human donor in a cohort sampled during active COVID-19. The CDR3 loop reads CASSQDPGKNTGELFF. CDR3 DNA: TGCGCCAGCAGCCAAGATCCGGGGAAGAACACCGGGGAGCTGTTTTTT.